Described below is a single T cell receptor (beta chain) sequence and its context. The target of this receptor is not known. One base away there is no much larger clone; base qualities are not given. Peripheral blood CD8+ and CD4+ T cells from healthy donors, Susac syndrome patients and multiple sclerosis patients were profiled using high-throughput TCR beta sequencing. The multiple sclerosis controls were treatment-naive patients who had stable or active relapsing-remitting disease and met the revised McDonald criteria. Bulk CD8+ and CD4+ T cells were purified by magnetic negative isolation, whereas CD8+ TEMRA cells were enriched by FACS. Blood was drawn into EDTA tubes, processed within 24 hours, and PBMCs were isolated by density gradient centrifugation. PBMCs intended for TCR sequencing were cryopreserved in liquid nitrogen and thawed later in a water bath at 37 degrees C. Purity of sorted or isolated CD4+, CD8+ and CD8+ TEMRA cells was at least 90%.

The data are from a study of CD8 T cells in Susac syndrome (dated by TCRdb to the late 2010s). Study-wide context: Repertoire sequencing was used to test whether CD8+ T cell activation and differentiation in Susac syndrome was antigen driven.

RNA was extracted with the RNeasy kit and 0.5 to 1 ug was reverse transcribed using random hexamers. The immunoSEQ multiplex PCR assay, which covers 54 Vbeta and 13 Jbeta segments, was used to amplify TCR beta CDR3 regions. Bias from PCR amplification was corrected by using a synthetic template baseline for primer optimization and for computational correction. Under the source paper's analysis protocol: Reads were assigned to V, D and J genes according to IMGT and analyzed in immunoSEQ Analyzer, with only productive sequences retained. Clonality was computed as one minus Shannon entropy normalized by log2 of the number of productive unique sequences. For each patient and control, public and private clones were evaluated among the 100 most prevalent clones. Susac-specific clones were defined as absent from healthy and MS cohorts, over a thousand published viral clones and other ImmuneACCESS disease sequences. In TCRdb, the public reads were trimmed at Q25 with fastp and aligned with MiXCR, with productive beta chains retained. Rows are unified per CDR3 protein, each entry keeping the most common DNA and genes. The V and J calls here are based on TCRdb, not the publication. Within this sample are approximately 150,000 distinct CDR3 sequences, with over 85% of them counted one time only. Over 0.08% of the sample is taken by the ten largest.

Study-level results and caveats: The number of individuals in the TCR sequencing and HLA analysis was acknowledged as relatively small.

V and J are trimmed by 6 bases and 4 bases, and the gene matches miss 15 bases of the junction. Spanning cysteine to phenylalanine, the CDR3 consists of 16 amino acids. CDR3 DNA is the only sequence kept; it has 48 bases, read in frame from the first base. The germline V gene yields ENHRY for CDR1 and SYGVKD for CDR2. The rearrangement combines TRBV10-3 with TRBJ2-7; TRBD1 agrees with 7 junctional bases. The receptor was derived from a human donor with multiple sclerosis. The source material was CD4+ T cells from PBMCs. The DNA reads TGTGCCATCAGCGCCACCCTACAGGGGACGTCGTACGAGCAGTACTTC. Its coded protein is CAISATLQGTSYEQYF.